A selection of T cell receptor beta chains follows, all from one sample in a study of CD8 T cells in Susac syndrome. TCRdb itself ran the immunoSEQ multiplex PCR reads through MiXCR, one entry per CDR3 protein. The profile shows approximately 270,000 distinct CDR3 sequences, roughly 95% of them singletons. Input material: CD4+ T cells from PBMCs. These TCRs come from a human donor with multiple sclerosis. The CDR3 runs from the conserved cysteine through the conserved F or W. A D gene is named only where the DNA matches it firmly. Expanded clones are given a class, and other clones once, few, many or no size at all.

TRBJ2-6 | TRBV19 | . | TRBD1 | TGTGCCAGTAGGAGAACAGGGGTTCTTTCTGGGGCCAACGTCCTGACTTTC | CASRRTGVLSGANVLTF
TRBJ1-3 | TRBV19 | few | . | TGTGCCAGTAGTTTGGTATCTGGAAACACCATATATTTT | CASSLVSGNTIYF
TRBJ2-4 | TRBV27 | . | . | TGTGCCAGCAGTTTTGAGGGAGCCAAAAACATTCAGTACTTC | CASSFEGAKNIQYF
TRBJ2-1 | TRBV14 | . | . | TGTGCCAGCAGCCAACTAAGGAACAATGAGCAGTTCTTC | CASSQLRNNEQFF
TRBJ1-2 | TRBV24-1 | . | . | TGTGCCACCAGTGATAGCGGAGGAAGTACTAATGGCTACACCTTC | CATSDSGGSTNGYTF
TRBJ2-4 | TRBV3-1 | . | . | TGTGCCAGCAGCCAAGAAACAAACATTCAGTACTTC | CASSQETNIQYF
TRBJ2-7 | TRBV5-4 | . | . | TGTGCCAGCAGCTTGGTTGGACCCAACGGGGAGCAGTACTTC | CASSLVGPNGEQYF
TRBJ2-5 | TRBV7-2 | . | TRBD2 | TGTGCCAGCAGCTTGAGTCTAGCCGCTCGGGGGGTCCAAGAGACCCAGTACTTC | CASSLSLAARGVQETQYF
TRBJ1-5 | TRBV7-9 | . | . | TGTGCCAGCTCCGAAACTACGGGGGGGAATCAGCCCCAGCATTTT | CASSETTGGNQPQHF
TRBJ1-5 | TRBV28 | . | TRBD1 | TGTGCCAGCAGTCCAGGAGGGGGCGGAAGCAATCAGCCCCAGCATTTT | CASSPGGGGSNQPQHF
TRBJ2-7 | TRBV25-1 | . | TRBD1 | TGTGCCACCTCAACCCGGGACAGGGGCTACGAGCAGTACTTC | CATSTRDRGYEQYF
TRBJ2-5 | TRBV5-1 | . | TRBD1 | TGCGCCAGCAGCTTGGTCCGGGACAGGGCTGGGGAGACCCAGTACTTC | CASSLVRDRAGETQYF
TRBJ2-3 | TRBV9 | . | . | TGTGCCAGCAGCCCCCATCGGGGCACAGATACGCAGTATTTT | CASSPHRGTDTQYF
TRBJ1-2 | TRBV7-6 | . | . | TGTGCCAGCAGCTTAGAGGGGCGGGGCTATGGCTACACCTTC | CASSLEGRGYGYTF
TRBJ1-2 | TRBV29-1 | . | . | TGCAGCGTTGAACAGGGGTCCATCTATGGCTACACCTTC | CSVEQGSIYGYTF
TRBJ1-6 | TRBV6-7 | . | TRBD1 | TGTGCCAGCAGTTACTCGGACAGGGAAGATTCACCCCTCCACTTT | CASSYSDREDSPLHF
TRBJ2-3 | TRBV7-9 | . | . | TGTGCCAGCAGCTTCTCAATCCGGGACGGGGAAGATACGCAGTATTTT | CASSFSIRDGEDTQYF
TRBJ2-6 | TRBV11-2 | . | . | TGTGCCAGCACCCCCCTCGGCAGGGGAAAAGTTGGGGCCAACGTCCTGACTTTC | CASTPLGRGKVGANVLTF
TRBJ2-1 | TRBV5-1 | . | . | TGCGCCAGCAGCTTGGCAGGGGGGGGTCAGTTCTTC | CASSLAGGGQFF
TRBJ2-4 | TRBV7-2 | . | . | TGTGCCAGCAGCTTCAACGGGAGTCCCAACATTCAGTACTTC | CASSFNGSPNIQYF
TRBJ2-1 | TRBV7-9 | . | TRBD2 | TGTGCCAGCAGTCTCCTAGCGGGGGGGAGCTTC | CASSLLAGGSF
TRBJ1-4 | TRBV5-4 | . | . | TGTGCCAGCAGCTCTACAGGGAGTGAAAAACTGTTTTTT | CASSSTGSEKLFF
TRBJ1-5 | TRBV12-3/TRBV12-4 | . | . | TGTGCCAGCAGTTCCCCGGGACAACTCAATCAGCCCCAGCATTTT | CASSSPGQLNQPQHF
TRBJ1-5 | TRBV2 | . | TRBD1 | TGTGCCAGCAGTGAAGGGAACAGGGGCCAGCCCCAGCATTTT | CASSEGNRGQPQHF
TRBJ2-3 | TRBV7-9 | . | TRBD2 | TGTGCCAGCAGCGGGCCGGGACTAGTTAGGTCCGATACGCAGTATTTT | CASSGPGLVRSDTQYF
TRBJ2-7 | TRBV6-1 | . | TRBD1 | TGTGCCATCCGCGGGACAGGGATTTACGAGCAGTACTTC | CAIRGTGIYEQYF
TRBJ2-6 | TRBV14 | . | . | TGTGCCAGCAGCCACCCCCGGGACAGCGGGTTCCTGGCCAACGTCCTGACTTTC | CASSHPRDSGFLANVLTF
TRBJ2-1 | TRBV4-2 | . | . | TGTGCCAGCAGCCAAGAAAGCGCCTCCTACAATGAGCAGTTCTTC | CASSQESASYNEQFF
TRBJ2-3 | TRBV9 | . | . | TGTGCCAGCAGCGGCCGACAGAACCCAAGCACAGATACGCAGTATTTT | CASSGRQNPSTDTQYF
TRBJ1-2 | TRBV28 | . | TRBD1 | TGTGCCAGCAGGGTAGCCGGGACAGCGACCCTAGGCTATGGCTACACCTTC | CASRVAGTATLGYGYTF
TRBJ2-2 | TRBV9 | once | . | TGTGCCAGCAGCCCCACCTCGTGGTCCGGGGAGCTGTTTTTT | CASSPTSWSGELFF